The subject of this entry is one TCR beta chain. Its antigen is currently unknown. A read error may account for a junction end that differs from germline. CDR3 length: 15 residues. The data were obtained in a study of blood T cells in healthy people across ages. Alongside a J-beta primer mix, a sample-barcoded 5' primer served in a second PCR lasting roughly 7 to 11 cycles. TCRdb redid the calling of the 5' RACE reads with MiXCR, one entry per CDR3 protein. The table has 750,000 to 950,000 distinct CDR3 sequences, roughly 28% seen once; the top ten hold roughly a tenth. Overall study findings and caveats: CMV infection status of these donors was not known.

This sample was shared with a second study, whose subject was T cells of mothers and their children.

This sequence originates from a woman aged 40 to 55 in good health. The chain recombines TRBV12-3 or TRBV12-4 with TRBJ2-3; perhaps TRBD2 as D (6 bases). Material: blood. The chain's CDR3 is CASRRPGLSADTEYF. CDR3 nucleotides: TGTGCCAGCAGGAGACCGGGACTGAGCGCAGATACGGAGTATTTT.